These 4 T cell receptor beta chains came from one sample sequenced in a study of blood T cell repertoires in COVID-19. Profiled with immunoSEQ multiplex PCR; TCRdb holds only in-frame clones, not every one. Of approximately 190,000 clones in the sample, about 86% were seen once. The specimen sequenced was peripheral blood. All receptors come from a young man with active or convalescent COVID-19.

The CDR3 here is CASSLAGERHGYTF. In DNA form, the CDR3 reads TGTGCCAGCAGCTTAGCAGGGGAACGGCATGGCTACACCTTC. The rearrangement uses TRBV7-9 and TRBJ1-2, with D perhaps matching TRBD1 (5 bases). The V and J ends lost 0 bases and 6 bases respectively, with 11 bases between them. CDR1 SEHNR and CDR2 FQNEAQ come from the germline V gene (reference sequence). This CDR3 spans 14 amino acids.

V and J are TRBV6-2 or TRBV6-3 and TRBJ2-1, with D unclear. Deletions cut 2 bases from V and 4 bases from J, with 12 bases between. Germline V gene lookup returns CDR1 MNHEY and CDR2 SVGEGT. The CDR3 has 15 residues. The CDR3 DNA sequence: TGTGCCAGCAGTTACCGTAGAGATTTGTACAATGAGCAGTTCTTC. The encoded protein is CASSYRRDLYNEQFF.

The chain employs TRBV28 and TRBJ1-1; 9 nucleotides agree with TRBD1. The CDR3 spans 16 residues. The junction had 12 bases not matched to a gene; V was cut back by 6 bases and J by 4 bases. Germline CDR1 reads MDHEN; CDR2 reads SYDVKM. This CDR3 is CASRPGQGKGVTEAFF. CDR3 DNA: TGTGCCAGCAGGCCTGGACAGGGGAAGGGGGTCACTGAAGCTTTCTTT.

This clone was found a few times. The sample has other DNA sequences that encode this CDR3 too. The gene calls are TRBV12-3 or TRBV12-4 and TRBJ1-2; 7 nucleotides line up with TRBD1. The CDR3 runs to 12 residues. Losses at the gene ends were 8 bases for V and 4 bases for J; bases not matched to a gene: 4. The CDR3 spells CASRGTAYGYTF. The CDR3, as DNA: TGTGCCAGCCGAGGGACAGCCTATGGCTACACCTTC.